The T cell receptor beta chain described here comes from a study of T cells in Graves' hyperthyroidism and ophthalmopathy. This clonotype was counted at least ten times. Its matching antigen is unknown. General study points: Most expanded thyroid clonotypes above 0.001 recurred in blood.

Newly diagnosed hyperthyroidism, duration under 2 months, in patients aged 18 to 65. The V and J ends lost 6 bases and 4 bases, in that order; junction bases with no gene match: 11. Germline CDR1 reads DFQATT; CDR2 reads SNEGSKA (reference sequence). The CDR3 covers 14 residues. The source material, RNA transcripts, was used to amplify TCR beta CDR3 regions. The HTBI primer set was used in a first-round RT-PCR of the TCR CDR3. TCRdb re-called the multiplex PCR reads with MiXCR, one entry per CDR3 protein. The table records about 520,000 distinct CDR3 sequences, 20% to 25% of them present only once. The sample taken for sequencing was blood. This receptor was taken from a man in his late teens or twenties with Graves' hyperthyroidism. V and J are TRBV20-1 and TRBJ2-7; TRBD2 aligns across 8 bases. CDR3 sequence (DNA): TGCAGTGCGGGTCTGGCGGGGGGCTTATACGAGCAGTACTTC. As protein: CSAGLAGGLYEQYF.